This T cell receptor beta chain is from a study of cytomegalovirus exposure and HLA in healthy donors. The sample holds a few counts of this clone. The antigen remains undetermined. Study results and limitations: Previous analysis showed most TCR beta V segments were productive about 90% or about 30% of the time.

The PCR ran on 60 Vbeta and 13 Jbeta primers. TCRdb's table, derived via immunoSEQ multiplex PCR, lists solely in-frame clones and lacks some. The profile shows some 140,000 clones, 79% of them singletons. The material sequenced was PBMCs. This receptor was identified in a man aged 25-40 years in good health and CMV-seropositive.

The CDR3 protein is CAARGGEQFF. In DNA form, the CDR3 reads TGTGCGGCCCGGGGAGGTGAGCAGTTCTTC. The rearrangement uses TRBV30 and TRBJ2-1; perhaps TRBD2 as D (6 bases). Per the germline V gene, CDR1 is GTSNPN and CDR2 is SVGIG (reference sequence). The CDR3 loop spans 10 amino acids.